Following are 19 T cell receptor beta chains from one sample sequenced in a study of blood T cell repertoires in COVID-19. Generated by immunoSEQ multiplex PCR, the TCRdb table keeps only in-frame clones and is missing some. The sample has under 400,000 clones; nearly 90% are singletons. The sequenced material came from peripheral blood. These receptors were collected from a man younger than 35 with active or convalescent COVID-19.

The sample holds one count of this clone. The V gene is TRBV7-9, the J gene TRBJ1-1; TRBD1 might be the D (5 bases). The V and J ends lost 1 base and 7 bases respectively, with 13 bases between them. The CDR3 length is 14 residues. Germline values: CDR1 SEHNR, CDR2 FQNEAQ (reference sequence). CDR3 amino acids: CASSLGRGSDEAFF. CDR3 sequence (DNA): TGTGCCAGCAGCTTAGGGCGGGGGAGCGATGAAGCTTTCTTT.

CDR3 in DNA: TGCGCCAGCAAGGGACAGGGGATGAACACTGAAGCTTTCTTT. It yields the protein CASKGQGMNTEAFF. V usage is TRBV5-1 and J usage is TRBJ1-1, with 10 nucleotides matching TRBD1. The CDR3 is 14 residues long. The germline gives CDR1 SGHRS, CDR2 YFSETQ. V shed 6 bases, J shed 0 bases, and the junction held 2 bases outside the gene matches.

The chain has TRBV5-1 and TRBJ2-7; D remains ambiguous. Trimming removed 0 bases from V and 5 bases from J, with 6 bases in between. Germline V gene sequence: CDR1 SGHRS, CDR2 YFSETQ. This CDR3 is 12 amino acids long. The CDR3 reads CASSLVSDEQYF. CDR3 DNA sequence: TGCGCCAGCAGCTTGGTGTCGGACGAGCAGTACTTC.

V and J are TRBV7-9 and TRBJ2-1; 10 bases fit TRBD2. The germline CDR1 and CDR2 sequences are SEHNR and FQNEAQ (reference sequence). J lost 5 bases, V lost 5 bases, and 6 bases had no gene match. CDR3 length: 15 amino acids. This chain's CDR3 is CASSETSGANNEQFF. For the CDR3, the DNA is TGTGCCAGCAGCGAAACTAGCGGGGCTAACAATGAGCAGTTCTTC.

The chain links TRBV18 to TRBJ2-1; D remains ambiguous. Deletions cut 6 bases from V and 6 bases from J, with 9 bases between. The germline gives CDR1 KGHSH, CDR2 LQKENI. CDR3 size: 12 residues. CDR3: CASSPSGNEQFF. In DNA form, the CDR3 reads TGTGCCAGCTCCCCGTCGGGCAATGAGCAGTTCTTC.

The rearrangement joins TRBV28 to TRBJ2-2; 10 bases align to TRBD1. CDR1 and CDR2 (germline): MDHEN, SYDVKM. This CDR3 spans 15 amino acids. The V gene end was trimmed by 6 bases and the J gene end by 5 bases; junction bases not matched to a gene: 6. CDR3 sequence: CASRIRDRGTGELFF. The CDR3, as DNA: TGTGCCAGCAGAATCCGGGACAGGGGAACCGGGGAGCTGTTTTTT.

As to this clone: The same CDR3 arises from other DNA sequences in this sample as well. This chain connects TRBV7-2 to TRBJ2-7; 13 positions agree with TRBD2. The junction had 4 bases not matched to a gene; V was cut back by 5 bases and J by 3 bases. The CDR3 totals 15 residues. Germline V lookup: CDR1 SGHTA, CDR2 FQGNSA. The CDR3 region is CASSPRTSGGYEQYF. The DNA of the CDR3 is TGTGCCAGCAGCCCGCGGACTAGCGGGGGCTACGAGCAGTACTTC.

The chain employs TRBV10-3 and TRBJ1-1; D not resolved. The V and J ends lost 4 bases and 1 base respectively, with 7 bases between them. The CDR3 runs to 13 residues. CDR1 and CDR2 (germline): ENHRY, SYGVKD. The CDR3 loop is CAISATGNTEAFF. CDR3 DNA: TGTGCCATCAGTGCCACCGGGAACACTGAAGCTTTCTTT.

This sequence joins TRBV7-2 and TRBJ2-1; the D gene is possibly TRBD2 (5 bases). CDR1 SGHTA and CDR2 FQGNSA come from the germline V gene. V was clipped by 8 bases and J by 6 bases, with 14 bases between them. This CDR3 has 13 residues. The CDR3 region is CASRSPSPNEQFF. CDR3 in DNA: TGTGCCAGCCGATCCCCTAGCCCCAATGAGCAGTTCTTC. The full variable domain, in which reference TRBV7-2 and TRBJ2-1 provide the parts outside the CDR3, is GAGVSQSPSNKVTEKGKDVELRCDPISGHTALYWYRQSLGQGLEFLIYFQGNSAPDKSGLPSDRFSAERTGGSVSTLTIQRTQQEDSAVYLCASRSPSPNEQFFGPGTRLTVL.

This chain links TRBV19 with TRBJ2-5; tentative D call: TRBD2 (5 bases). The CDR3 has 13 residues. CDR1 and CDR2 from the germline V gene are LNHDA and SQIVND (reference sequence). V dropped 6 bases and J dropped 2 bases, with 10 bases sitting between them. CDR3 protein: CASRGLKQETQYF. The CDR3 DNA reads TGTGCCAGTAGAGGACTCAAACAAGAGACCCAGTACTTC.

This chain uses TRBV28 with TRBJ1-2; TRBD1 might be the D (5 bases). The CDR3 is made up of 16 amino acids. Germline CDR1 is MDHEN and CDR2 is SYDVKM. V lost 4 bases to trimming and J lost 4 bases, with 19 bases between them. CDR3 region: CASSSTRAAGSYGYTF. CDR3 nucleotide sequence: TGTGCCAGCAGTTCAACCAGGGCGGCGGGGAGCTATGGCTACACCTTC.

V usage is TRBV6-2 or TRBV6-3 and J usage is TRBJ2-7; unclear D gene. CDR3 length: 12 residues. The V end lost 6 bases, the J end lost 6 bases, and 12 bases lay between the germline ends. Looked up from germline, CDR1 is MNHEY and CDR2 is SVGEGT. The CDR3, as DNA: TGTGCCAGCAGCATCGGGTTAGGCGAGCAGTACTTC. Its protein product is CASSIGLGEQYF.

CDR3 loop: CASSLPGQGAYGYTF. Here the CDR3 DNA reads TGTGCCAGCAGCCTTCCGGGACAGGGCGCATACGGCTACACCTTC. J is TRBJ1-2 and V is TRBV13, with 9 nucleotides matching TRBD1. This CDR3 region has 15 residues. J lost 8 bases, V lost 5 bases, and 12 bases had no gene match. Per the germline V gene, CDR1 is PRHDT and CDR2 is FYEKMQ (reference sequence).

The chain couples TRBV28 to TRBJ2-1, with 10 bases matching TRBD2. The V and J ends lost 7 bases and 6 bases, in that order; junction bases with no gene match: 21. The CDR3 is 19 residues long. Looked up from germline, CDR1 is MDHEN and CDR2 is SYDVKM. The CDR3 reads CASISHLGLAGVRRNEQFF. The CDR3 nucleotides read TGTGCCAGCATATCCCACCTCGGGCTAGCGGGAGTACGTCGCAATGAGCAGTTCTTC.

The chain links TRBV12-3 or TRBV12-4 to TRBJ2-1, with D perhaps TRBD2 (5 bases). V lost 10 bases and J 8 bases, leaving 18 bases between the germline ends. The CDR3 loop spans 13 amino acids. The CDR3 here is CAIDQRLGDEQFF. The CDR3 DNA reads TGTGCCATCGACCAGCGGCTTGGCGATGAGCAGTTCTTC.

This chain connects TRBV7-3 to TRBJ1-2; 11 bases fit TRBD1. Germline CDR1 is SGHTA and CDR2 is FQGTGA. V was pared by 5 bases and J by 4 bases, with 6 bases of the junction left unmatched. CDR3 size: 15 residues. The CDR3 DNA reads as TGTGCCAGCAGCCCCAGGACAGGGGGCCCCTATGGCTACACCTTC. It specifies CASSPRTGGPYGYTF. The whole variable domain, filled in from reference TRBV7-3 and TRBJ1-2, reads GAGVSQTPSNKVTEKGKYVELRCDPISGHTALYWYRQSLGQGPEFLIYFQGTGAADDSGLPNDRFFAVRPEGSVSTLKIQRTERGDSAVYLCASSPRTGGPYGYTFGSGTRLTVV.

This clone has a single count. The chain uses TRBV11-2 and TRBJ2-2, with 9 bases aligning to TRBD2. CDR1 and CDR2 (germline): SGHAT, FQNNGV. This CDR3 contains 16 residues. The V and J ends lost 4 bases and 6 bases, in that order; junction bases with no gene match: 9. CDR3: CASSYTAGGPSGELFF. The CDR3 region has the DNA TGTGCCAGCAGCTATACGGCGGGAGGGCCGTCCGGGGAGCTGTTTTTT.

This clone was seen only once. The J gene is TRBJ1-6, the V gene TRBV28, with 7 bases aligning to TRBD1. Germline V gene sequence: CDR1 MDHEN, CDR2 SYDVKM. The CDR3 spans 16 residues. V was clipped by 7 bases and J by 6 bases; unmatched bases: 12. DNA for the CDR3: TGTGCCAGCACCCCGAGTAGGGGGCTAGGTAATTCACCCCTCCACTTT. Protein: CASTPSRGLGNSPLHF.

The J gene is TRBJ2-1, the V gene TRBV6-1, with 12 bases lining up with TRBD2. The CDR3 loop spans 19 amino acids. Trimming removed 2 bases from V and 0 bases from J; junction bases left unmatched: 8. Germline V gene sequence: CDR1 MNHNS, CDR2 SASEGT. The CDR3 here is CASSERRTSGVSSYNEQFF. The DNA for the CDR3 is TGTGCCAGCAGTGAACGTCGGACTAGCGGGGTAAGCTCCTACAATGAGCAGTTCTTC.